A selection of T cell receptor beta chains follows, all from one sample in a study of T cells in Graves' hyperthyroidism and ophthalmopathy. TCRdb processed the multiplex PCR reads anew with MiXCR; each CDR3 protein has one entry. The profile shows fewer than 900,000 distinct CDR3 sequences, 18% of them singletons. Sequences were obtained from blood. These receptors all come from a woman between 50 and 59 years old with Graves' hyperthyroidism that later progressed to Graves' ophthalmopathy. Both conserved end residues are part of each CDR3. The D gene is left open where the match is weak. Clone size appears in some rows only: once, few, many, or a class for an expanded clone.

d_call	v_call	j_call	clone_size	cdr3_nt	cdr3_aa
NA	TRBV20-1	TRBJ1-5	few	TGCAGTGCTAGAGATAAGGGAGAGAGCAATCAGCCCCAGCATTTT	CSARDKGESNQPQHF
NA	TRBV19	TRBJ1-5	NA	TGTGCCAGTAGTATCACCGGGCGGTCAGGGATTCAGCCCCAGCATTTT	CASSITGRSGIQPQHF
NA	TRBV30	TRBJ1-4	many	TGTGCCTGGAGTTTTGTCGACGATGAAAAACTGTTTTTT	CAWSFVDDEKLFF
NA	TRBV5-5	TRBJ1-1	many	TGTGCCAGCAGCTTGTCATATGGCACTGAAGCTTTCTTT	CASSLSYGTEAFF
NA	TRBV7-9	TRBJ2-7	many	TGTGCCCTTAGGGATGGGGTAGCACAAGAGCAGTACTTC	CALRDGVAQEQYF
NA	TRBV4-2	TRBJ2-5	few	TGTGCCAGCAGCCCGGACGTACAAGAGACCCAGTACTTC	CASSPDVQETQYF
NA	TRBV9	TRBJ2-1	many	TGTGCCAGCAGCCCGTACCAAAGGACAGTTGGTTTGGATGAGCAGTTCTTC	CASSPYQRTVGLDEQFF
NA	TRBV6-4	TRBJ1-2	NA	TGTGCCAGCAGTGAATGGGGGCTCAGCGGCTACACCTTC	CASSEWGLSGYTF
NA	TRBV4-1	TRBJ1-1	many	TGCGCCAGCAGCCAAGAAGGGTACCCGGCGTCAGGTGGGAACACTGAAGCTTTCTTT	CASSQEGYPASGGNTEAFF
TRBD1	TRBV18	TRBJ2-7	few	TGTGCCAGCTCACCAGTTGACAGGGCCCGGGTTGACGAGCAGTACTTC	CASSPVDRARVDEQYF
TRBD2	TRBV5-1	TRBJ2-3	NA	TGTGCCAGCAGCGCAGCGTTCGGGACTAGCGGGTTTAGCACAGATACGCAGTATTTT	CASSAAFGTSGFSTDTQYF
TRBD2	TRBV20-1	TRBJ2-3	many	TGCAGTGCTAGAGCAGTCGGGCTAGCGGGCGACGTGCTGGGAACGCGCACAGATACGCAGTATTTT	CSARAVGLAGDVLGTRTDTQYF
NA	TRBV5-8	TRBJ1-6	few	TGTGCCAGCAGCTTGCCAGGGTTTTCACCCCTCCACTTT	CASSLPGFSPLHF
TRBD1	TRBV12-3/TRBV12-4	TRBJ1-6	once	TGTGCCAGCAGTTTGGAGGGATCCAGGGGGCCTAATTCACCCCTCCACTTT	CASSLEGSRGPNSPLHF
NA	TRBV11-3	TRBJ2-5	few	TGTGCCAGCAGCTCTGGGACCACACAGTACTTC	CASSSGTTQYF
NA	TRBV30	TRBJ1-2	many	TGTGCCTGGAGTCAGTCAACTAGCTATGGCTACACCTTC	CAWSQSTSYGYTF
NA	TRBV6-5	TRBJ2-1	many	TGTGCCAGCAGTTACCCCATTTTAAAGCGACGGGTCTACAATGAGCAGTTCTTC	CASSYPILKRRVYNEQFF
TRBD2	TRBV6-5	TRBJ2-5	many	TGTGCCAGCAGTTACTCGACTAGCGGGGGTTGGGAGACCCAGTACTTC	CASSYSTSGGWETQYF
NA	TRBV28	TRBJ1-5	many	TGTGCCAGCAGTTTCCCCCGTCGGCCCCAGCATTTT	CASSFPRRPQHF
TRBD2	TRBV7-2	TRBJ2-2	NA	TGTGCCAGCAGCCCTTACGCCCGACTAGCCGGATCCCGGGAGCTGTTTTTT	CASSPYARLAGSRELFF
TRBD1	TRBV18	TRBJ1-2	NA	TGTGCCAGCTCACTACGGGACAGGGGAGGCGATGGCTACACCTTC	CASSLRDRGGDGYTF
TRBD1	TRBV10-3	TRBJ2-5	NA	TGTGCCATCAGCACCGGGACAGGTCCTCCCGAGACCCAGTACTTC	CAISTGTGPPETQYF
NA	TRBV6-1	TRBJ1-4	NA	TGTGCCAGCAGTGACAGGGTCACAACTAATGAAAAACTGTTTTTT	CASSDRVTTNEKLFF
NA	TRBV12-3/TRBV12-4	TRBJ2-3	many	TGTGCCAGCCTTCCGCGACTGACCTTTGGGCAGTATTTT	CASLPRLTFGQYF
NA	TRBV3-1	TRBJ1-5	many	TGTGCCAGCAGCCAAGAGTGGCAGAATCAGCCCCAGCATTTT	CASSQEWQNQPQHF
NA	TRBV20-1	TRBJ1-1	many	TGCAGTGCTAGTCTGAGGCCTGAAGCTTTCTTT	CSASLRPEAFF
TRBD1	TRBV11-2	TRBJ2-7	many	TGTGCCAGCAGCGCGACAGGGGACGAGCAGTACTTC	CASSATGDEQYF
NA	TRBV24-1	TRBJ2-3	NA	TGTGCCACCAGTGACACTAGGGAGACCACAGATACGCAGTGTTTT	CATSDTRETTDTQCF
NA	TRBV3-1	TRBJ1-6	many	TGTGCCAGCAGCCTGCCCGGCTCACCCCTCCACTTT	CASSLPGSPLHF
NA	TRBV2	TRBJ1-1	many	TGTGCCAGCAGTGACCCTCTGGGGGGGATGAACACTGAAGCTTTCTTT	CASSDPLGGMNTEAFF
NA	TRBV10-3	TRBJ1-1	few	TGTGCCATCAGTGAGGCGGGGATCACTGAAGCTTTCTTT	CAISEAGITEAFF
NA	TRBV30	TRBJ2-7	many	TGTGCCTGGAGTGTACTAGTCGGGGGATTCGACGAGCAGTACTTC	CAWSVLVGGFDEQYF
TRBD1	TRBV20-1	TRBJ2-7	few	TGCAGTGCCCACAGGGGTGGCTCCTACGAGCAGTACTTC	CSAHRGGSYEQYF
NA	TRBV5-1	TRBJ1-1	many	TGCGCCAGCAGCTTTGAGGGATGGCAGTTGAACACTGAAGCTTTCTTT	CASSFEGWQLNTEAFF
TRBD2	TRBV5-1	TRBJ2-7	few	TGCGCCAGCAGCTTGGAAGGACTAGGGGCCTACGAGCAGTACTTC	CASSLEGLGAYEQYF
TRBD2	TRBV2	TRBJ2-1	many	TGTGCCAGCAGTGGACTAGCGGGGGCCAATGAGCAGTTCTTC	CASSGLAGANEQFF
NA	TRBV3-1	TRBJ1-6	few	TGTGCCAGCAGCATAACCGGGACTGGTAATTCACCCCTCCACTTT	CASSITGTGNSPLHF
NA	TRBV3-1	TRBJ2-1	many	TGTGCCAGCAGCCAACCGCAGGCCGCGGCATTGAGCAATGAGCAGTTCTTC	CASSQPQAAALSNEQFF
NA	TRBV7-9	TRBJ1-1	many	TGTGCCAGCAGCTTAGGGTTGGGAACCTTAAACACTGAAGCTTTCTTT	CASSLGLGTLNTEAFF
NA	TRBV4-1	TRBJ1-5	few	TGCGCCAGCAGCCAAGAAAGCTGGCTAAGCAATCAGCCCCAGCATTTT	CASSQESWLSNQPQHF
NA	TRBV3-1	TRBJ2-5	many	TGTGCCAGCAGCCAACGTAAGGGAATTAAGGAGACCCAGTACTTC	CASSQRKGIKETQYF
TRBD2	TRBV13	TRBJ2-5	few	TGTGCCAGCAGCAGGAGCGGGACCGGCCTCCAAGAGACCCAGTACTTC	CASSRSGTGLQETQYF
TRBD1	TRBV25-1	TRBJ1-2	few	TGTGCCAGCAGTGGAATAGGACAGGGAAACTATGGCTACACCTTC	CASSGIGQGNYGYTF
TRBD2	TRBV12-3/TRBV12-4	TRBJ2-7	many	TGTGCCAGCAGCCTCCTAGCGGGGGTGGAGCAGTACTTC	CASSLLAGVEQYF
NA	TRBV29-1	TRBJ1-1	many	TGCAGCGCCTCAGTGAGGGGCACTGAAGCTTTCTTT	CSASVRGTEAFF
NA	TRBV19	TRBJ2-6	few	TGTGCCAGCACAGGGGGTAGCGGGGCTGGGGCCAACGTCCTGACTTTC	CASTGGSGAGANVLTF
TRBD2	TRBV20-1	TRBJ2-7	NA	TGCAGTGCTAGGGGACTAGCGGGGGCCCTCTCCGAGCAGTACTTC	CSARGLAGALSEQYF
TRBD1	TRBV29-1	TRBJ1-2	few	TGCAGCTTTACAGGGGGCTCAGGCTACACCTTC	CSFTGGSGYTF
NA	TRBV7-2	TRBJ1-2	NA	TGTGCCAGCAGCCTTCCAGGACAGTATGGCTACACCTTC	CASSLPGQYGYTF
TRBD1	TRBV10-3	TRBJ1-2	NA	TGTGCCATCAGTGAGTCGGACAGGGGGCTTTATGGCTACACCTTC	CAISESDRGLYGYTF
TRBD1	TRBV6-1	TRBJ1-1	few	TGTGCCAGCAGTGAAGCGACAGGGCGGAACACTGAAGCTTTCTTT	CASSEATGRNTEAFF
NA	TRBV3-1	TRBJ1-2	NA	TGTGCCAGCAGCCAAGAAGCTTTGGGGGGAAATGGCTACACCTTC	CASSQEALGGNGYTF
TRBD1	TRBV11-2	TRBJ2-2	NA	TGTGCCAGCAGCTTAGTTAGGGGGCGACACACCGGGGAGCTGTTTTTT	CASSLVRGRHTGELFF
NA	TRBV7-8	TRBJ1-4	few	TGTGCCAGCAGCTTAGCGGGGGAGGGGTTCTATGCTAATGAAAAACTGTTTTTT	CASSLAGEGFYANEKLFF
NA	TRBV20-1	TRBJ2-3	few	TGCAGTGCTAGCACTTTCCTGACGGGCACAGATACGCAGTATTTT	CSASTFLTGTDTQYF
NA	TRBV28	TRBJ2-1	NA	TGTGCCAGCGTAGGGCGCAGGGCTAGTCCCTACAATGAGCAGTTCTTC	CASVGRRASPYNEQFF
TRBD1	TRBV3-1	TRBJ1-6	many	TGTGCCAGCAGCCCCCGCGCAGGGACAGGGGGCGTGGATAATTCACCCCTCCACTTT	CASSPRAGTGGVDNSPLHF
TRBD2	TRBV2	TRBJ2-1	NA	TGTGCCAGCAGCTTAGAGCGGGAAGGCGGGCAGTTCTTC	CASSLEREGGQFF
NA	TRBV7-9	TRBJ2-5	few	TGTGCCAGCAGCTCCCCGGGGGCTAGCGAGACCCAGTACTTC	CASSSPGASETQYF
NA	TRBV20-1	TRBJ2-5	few	TGCAGTGTCGACTCCCGAGGGAATCGGGAGACCCAGCACTTC	CSVDSRGNRETQHF